This T cell receptor beta chain appears in the sequencing data of a study of blood T cell repertoires in COVID-19. TCRdb keeps only in-frame clones here, not all; method: immunoSEQ multiplex PCR. The data contain 230,000 or so clones, approximately 92% of them singletons. The germline gives CDR1 LGHDT, CDR2 YNNKEL (reference sequence). Trimming pared 11 bases from V and 6 bases from J, leaving 20 bases between. This CDR3 region has 14 residues. The sample consisted of peripheral blood. This rearrangement joins TRBV3-1 (or the pseudogene TRBV3-2) to TRBJ2-1; tentatively, D is TRBD2 (6 bases). The sequence came from a woman in her thirties or forties who had recovered from COVID-19. The CDR3 nucleotides read TGTGCCTCTAGCCGAGAGACTAGGGGCAATGAGCAGTTCTTC. Translating gives CASSRETRGNEQFF.